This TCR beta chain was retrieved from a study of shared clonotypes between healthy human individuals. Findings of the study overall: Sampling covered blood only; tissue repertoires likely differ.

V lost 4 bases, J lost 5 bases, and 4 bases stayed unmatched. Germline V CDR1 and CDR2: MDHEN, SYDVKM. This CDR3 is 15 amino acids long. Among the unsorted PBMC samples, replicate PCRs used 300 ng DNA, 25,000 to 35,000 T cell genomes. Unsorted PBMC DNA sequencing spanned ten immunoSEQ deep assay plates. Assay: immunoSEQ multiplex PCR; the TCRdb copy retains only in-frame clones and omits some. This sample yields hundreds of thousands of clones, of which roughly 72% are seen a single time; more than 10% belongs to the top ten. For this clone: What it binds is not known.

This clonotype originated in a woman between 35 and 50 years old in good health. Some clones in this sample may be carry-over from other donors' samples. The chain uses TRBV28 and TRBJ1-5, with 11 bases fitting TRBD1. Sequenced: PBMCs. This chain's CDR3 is CASSSGTGGYQPQHF. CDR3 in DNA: TGTGCCAGCAGTTCCGGGACAGGGGGATATCAGCCCCAGCATTTT.